The 11 T cell receptor beta chains given below trace back to one sample, sequenced in a study of T-cell reconstitution after alpha-beta-depleted transplantation in children. TCRbeta library preparation incorporated unique molecular identifiers. TCRdb re-analysed the PCR reads in MiXCR, keeping a single row per CDR3 protein. This table holds roughly 400,000 distinct CDR3 sequences, roughly 20% found once. Sequencing used PBMCs from the stem cell graft donor, obtained from the stem cell graft. Receptors originate from a human donor who donated a stem cell graft to a child with acute myeloid leukemia.

The J gene is TRBJ2-3, the V gene TRBV28; D ambiguous. CDR1 MDHEN and CDR2 SYDVKM come from the germline V gene. This CDR3 has 12 amino acids. Trimming pared 1 base from V and 6 bases from J, leaving 5 bases between. The CDR3 reads CASSLLRDTQYF. Written as DNA, the CDR3 is TGTGCCAGCAGTTTATTGAGGGATACGCAGTATTTT. The whole variable domain, remainder taken from reference TRBV28 and TRBJ2-3, is DVKVTQSSRYLVKRTGEKVFLECVQDMDHENMFWYRQDPGLGLRLIYFSYDVKMKEKGDIPEGYSVSREKKERFSLILESASTNQTSMYLCASSLLRDTQYFGPGTRLTVL.

There are many counts of this clonotype. The chain recombines TRBV20-1 with TRBJ2-1; 11 positions agree with TRBD2. The CDR3 consists of 16 residues. Germline V gives CDR1 DFQATT, CDR2 SNEGSKA (reference sequence). The ends lost 1 base at V and 6 bases at J; junction bases unmatched: 8. For the CDR3, the DNA is TGCAGTGCTAGAGCCCGACTAGCGGGATGGGTCAATGAGCAGTTCTTC. Its protein product is CSARARLAGWVNEQFF.

This clonotype was observed a handful of times. This chain joins TRBV13 and TRBJ2-6; 8 bases fit TRBD2. Trimming at V came to 5 bases and at J to 5 bases, leaving 11 bases not matched to a gene. The CDR3 loop spans 17 amino acids. Germline V CDR1 and CDR2: PRHDT, FYEKMQ (reference sequence). The CDR3 DNA is TGTGCCAGCAGCCCCTCAGCGGGAGCGGTGAGGGCCAACGTCCTGACTTTC. Protein product: CASSPSAGAVRANVLTF.

This clonotype was counted ten times or more. V gene TRBV7-9 combines with J gene TRBJ2-3; D is uncertain. The CDR3 is 14 amino acids. V was clipped by 0 bases and J by 2 bases, with 6 bases between them. Germline CDR1 is SEHNR and CDR2 is FQNEAQ (reference sequence). The chain's CDR3 is CASSLAVATDTQYF. As DNA, the CDR3 is TGTGCCAGCAGCTTAGCGGTAGCCACAGATACGCAGTATTTT.

This clonotype was recorded a few times. This chain uses TRBV27 with TRBJ2-6, with TRBD2 matching 9 bases. Germline lookup yields CDR1 MNHEY and CDR2 SMNVEV (reference sequence). The CDR3 is 18 residues long. J was trimmed by 0 bases and V by 7 bases; bases with no gene match: 10. DNA of the CDR3: TGTGCCAGCACCGACAGGCTAGCGGGACTCTCTGGGGCCAACGTCCTGACTTTC. This translates into CASTDRLAGLSGANVLTF.

The chain carries TRBV6-6 and TRBJ2-3; D may match TRBD1 or TRBD2 (5 bases each). The length of the CDR3 is 13 residues. Germline V lookup: CDR1 MNHNY, CDR2 SVGAGI (reference sequence). V was cut by 7 bases and J by 2 bases, with 10 bases left in between. CDR3 sequence reads: CASTRDVTDTQYF. The CDR3 nucleotides read TGTGCCAGCACCCGGGACGTCACAGATACGCAGTATTTT.

The sample holds a few counts of this clonotype. The rearrangement joins TRBV12-3 or TRBV12-4 to TRBJ2-1; 10 positions match TRBD2. The CDR3 loop spans 15 amino acids. Trimming at V came to 6 bases and at J to 5 bases, leaving 7 bases not matched to a gene. The CDR3 DNA is TGTGCCAGCAGCCCACTAGCGGGATCACACAATGAGCAGTTCTTC. It encodes CASSPLAGSHNEQFF.

The chain has TRBV20-1 and TRBJ2-5, with D unresolved. V was shortened by 6 bases and J by 5 bases, with 7 bases between the two germline ends. The CDR3 has 10 amino acids. Germline CDR1 DFQATT, CDR2 SNEGSKA (reference sequence). The CDR3 DNA sequence: TGCAGTGCAGGTCCGGAGACCCAGTACTTC. Its protein product is CSAGPETQYF.

This clonotype was detected ten times or more. The V call is TRBV7-2, the J call TRBJ2-1, with D tentatively TRBD2 (6 bases). The CDR3 has 14 amino acids. Germline CDR1 is SGHTA and CDR2 is FQGNSA. Trimming took 5 bases from V and 5 from J, leaving 13 bases between them. The CDR3 coding sequence is TGTGCCAGCAGCGGTACTAGCCAGCACAATGAGCAGTTCTTC. Translating gives CASSGTSQHNEQFF. Complete variable domain (other parts from reference TRBV7-2 and TRBJ2-1): GAGVSQSPSNKVTEKGKDVELRCDPISGHTALYWYRQSLGQGLEFLIYFQGNSAPDKSGLPSDRFSAERTGGSVSTLTIQRTQQEDSAVYLCASSGTSQHNEQFFGPGTRLTVL.

This clonotype was counted at least ten times. The gene calls are TRBV29-1 and TRBJ2-1, with 7 nucleotides matching TRBD1. Germline CDR1 and CDR2: SQVTM and ANQGSEA. The CDR3 covers 16 residues. The V segment lost 5 bases and the J segment 7 bases; nucleotides outside the gene matches: 17. In DNA form, the CDR3 reads TGCAGCGTTCCACTTGTTGACAGGGTTGGAAAAAATGAGCAGTTCTTC. This gives the protein CSVPLVDRVGKNEQFF.

The genes are TRBV5-1 and TRBJ1-1; no clear D gene. This CDR3 comprises 14 residues. V lost 0 bases and J lost 4, with 10 bases in between. Germline V lookup: CDR1 SGHRS, CDR2 YFSETQ. The CDR3 nucleotides are TGCGCCAGCAGCTTGGATGGGGAGGCCACTGAAGCTTTCTTT. Amino acid sequence: CASSLDGEATEAFF.